The present entry profiles one TCR beta chain with its context. Antigen specificity is unknown. Recipients boosted at about 4 weeks or about 12 weeks are pooled. This sample stems from a study of T cell responses to AZD1222 COVID-19 vaccine. Study-level findings and limits: Researchers report vaccine-associated CD4 TCRs spanning spike, with dominance at 160-218 and 743-854. Females outnumbered males among donors, who were mostly white British; clonal diversity was possibly underestimated.

Germline-derived CDR1 and CDR2 are SGHTA and FQGNSA. The J segment lost 2 bases and the V segment lost 2 bases, leaving 2 bases of the junction unmatched. The CDR3 totals 14 residues. Assay used: immunoSEQ multiplex PCR; TCRdb lists only in-frame clones, some missing. The sample contains more than 90,000 clones, 70% to 90% of which appear only once. The chain has TRBV7-2 and TRBJ1-2; TRBD1 aligns across 7 bases. Material: peripheral blood, obtained 28 days after the second AZD1222 dose. This receptor was identified in an adult who received the AZD1222 COVID-19 vaccine. CDR3 region: CASSLTGENYGYTF. Written as DNA, the CDR3 is TGTGCCAGCAGCTTAACAGGGGAAAACTATGGCTACACCTTC. Full variable domain (missing parts from reference TRBV7-2 and TRBJ1-2): GAGVSQSPSNKVTEKGKDVELRCDPISGHTALYWYRQSLGQGLEFLIYFQGNSAPDKSGLPSDRFSAERTGGSVSTLTIQRTQQEDSAVYLCASSLTGENYGYTFGSGTRLTVV.